Below are 7 T cell receptor beta chains sequenced from a single sample in a study of beta chain features in type 1 diabetes. The sequenced template was cDNA made from the entire isolated RNA. Sequenced by immunoSEQ multiplex PCR; TCRdb stores in-frame clones only, minus some. This table holds under 400,000 clones, around a fifth found once. Source material: naive CD4+ T cells from blood. The source is a young woman in good health.

CDR3 coding DNA: TGCGCCAGCAGCCTTGGACAGGGGGGCACTGAAGCTTTCTTT. This translates into CASSLGQGGTEAFF. This chain joins TRBV4-3 and TRBJ1-1, with 10 bases aligning to TRBD1. From germline, CDR1 is LGHNA and CDR2 YSLEER. There are 14 residues in the CDR3. The V and J ends lost 4 bases and 4 bases, in that order; junction bases with no gene match: 3.

This clone has more than one count but fewer than ten. The V call is TRBV30, the J call TRBJ1-2; 10 bases are a match to TRBD1. The CDR3 has 11 amino acids. V shed 5 bases, J shed 6 bases, and the junction held 0 bases outside the gene matches. Per germline, CDR1 GTSNPN and CDR2 SVGIG (reference sequence). The CDR3 sequence: CAWGTGDGYTF. The CDR3, as DNA: TGTGCCTGGGGGACAGGGGATGGCTACACCTTC.

This rearrangement joins TRBV5-1 to TRBJ1-1; TRBD1 might be the D (6 bases). Germline-derived CDR1 and CDR2 are SGHRS and YFSETQ. CDR3 length: 14 amino acids. Trimming removed 3 bases from V and 0 bases from J, with 9 bases in between. The CDR3 DNA sequence: TGCGCCAGCAGCTCCAGGGGTTTGAACACTGAAGCTTTCTTT. This gives the protein CASSSRGLNTEAFF.

This chain uses TRBV2 with TRBJ2-3; D gene unclear. Trimming pared 1 base from V and 2 bases from J, leaving 4 bases between. Germline CDR1 SNHLY, CDR2 FYNNEI. The CDR3 covers 13 residues. In nucleotides, the CDR3 is TGTGCCAGCAGTGAAGGTTACACAGATACGCAGTATTTT. This encodes CASSEGYTDTQYF.

In this sample, this clone turned up a few times. The rearrangement uses TRBV7-2 and TRBJ2-3, with 7 bases fitting TRBD2. This CDR3 has 16 amino acids. Germline CDR1 SGHTA, CDR2 FQGNSA. The V segment lost 1 base and the J segment 0 bases; nucleotides outside the gene matches: 4. The CDR3 DNA reads as TGTGCCAGCAGCTTAGGGCCAGCGGGGAGCACAGATACGCAGTATTTT. Residues: CASSLGPAGSTDTQYF.

The chain carries TRBV11-2 and TRBJ2-3; TRBD2 agrees at 9 bases. The ends lost 7 bases at V and 2 bases at J; junction bases unmatched: 13. Germline V gene lookup returns CDR1 SGHAT and CDR2 FQNNGV. The CDR3 loop spans 17 amino acids. CDR3 DNA: TGTGCCAGCACCACTCGGGGTAGCGGGGGTACCACAGATACGCAGTATTTT. This sequence encodes CASTTRGSGGTTDTQYF. Full variable domain (remainder filled in from reference TRBV11-2 and TRBJ2-3): EAGVAQSPRYKIIEKRQSVAFWCNPISGHATLYWYQQILGQGPKLLIQFQNNGVVDDSQLPKDRFSAERLKGVDSTLKIQPAKLEDSAVYLCASTTRGSGGTTDTQYFGPGTRLTVL.

The CDR3 loop reads CAWTGQLNTEAFF. CDR3 nucleotides: TGTGCCTGGACTGGACAGCTGAACACTGAAGCTTTCTTT. The chain combines TRBV30 with TRBJ1-1; D might be TRBD1 (6 bases). CDR1 GTSNPN and CDR2 SVGIG come from the germline V gene (reference sequence). V dropped 4 bases and J dropped 0 bases, with 9 bases sitting between them. This CDR3 is built from 13 residues.